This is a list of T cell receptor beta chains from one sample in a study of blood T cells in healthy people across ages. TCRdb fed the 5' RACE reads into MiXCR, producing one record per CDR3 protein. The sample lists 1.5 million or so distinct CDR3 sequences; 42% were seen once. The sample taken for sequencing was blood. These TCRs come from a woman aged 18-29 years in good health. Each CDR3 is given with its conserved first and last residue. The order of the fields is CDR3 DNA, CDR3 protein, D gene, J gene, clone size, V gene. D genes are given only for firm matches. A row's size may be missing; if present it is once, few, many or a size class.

TGTGCCAGCAGGTACCGTGGACTTTACAATGAGCAGTTCTTC CASRYRGLYNEQFF NA TRBJ2-1 NA TRBV6-5
TGTGCCAGCTCACCTCAGGGGGCGAACAATGAGCAGTACTTC CASSPQGANNEQYF TRBD1 TRBJ2-5 NA TRBV18
TGTGCCAGCAGTCCAGCCCAGGCAGGATACATCTACGAGCAGTACTTC CASSPAQAGYIYEQYF NA TRBJ2-7 few TRBV28
TGCAGTGCTGGGCAGAGCTCCTATAATTCACCCCTCCACTTT CSAGQSSYNSPLHF NA TRBJ1-6 NA TRBV20-1
TGTGCCAGCCAGGCCAGGGGGTGGGCCTATAATTCACCCCTCCACTTT CASQARGWAYNSPLHF TRBD1 TRBJ1-6 NA TRBV6-5
TGTGCCAGCATGAGAACAGGGTACACTGAAGCTTTCTTT CASMRTGYTEAFF NA TRBJ1-1 NA TRBV7-2
TGCGCCAGCAGTCTGAGGGTGGCGGGGTACAATGAGCAGTTCTTC CASSLRVAGYNEQFF NA TRBJ2-1 NA TRBV5-1
TGCAGTGCTGGACAGGTTGCTTACGTAGAGCAGTTCTTC CSAGQVAYVEQFF TRBD1 TRBJ2-1 few TRBV20-1
TGCAGTGCTAGAGCCAGGGGGCAATACGAGCAGTACTTC CSARARGQYEQYF TRBD1 TRBJ2-7 few TRBV20-1
TGTGCCAGCCGATCCGCAACTAATGAAAAACTGTTTTTT CASRSATNEKLFF NA TRBJ1-4 many TRBV12-3/TRBV12-4
TGCAGTGCCCGGTGGACATCTCAAGAGACCCAGTACTTC CSARWTSQETQYF NA TRBJ2-5 few TRBV20-1
TGCAGTGCTGCAGAGTTCTCTGGGGCCAACGTCCTGACTTTC CSAAEFSGANVLTF NA TRBJ2-6 NA TRBV20-1
TGTGCCAGCAGCTTTTGGGGGTTACCGGGCCGCCGGGAGACCCAGTACTTC CASSFWGLPGRRETQYF NA TRBJ2-5 NA TRBV11-2